Listed below are T cell receptor beta chains from one sample, sequenced in a study of blood T cells in healthy people across ages. TCRdb re-analysed the 5' RACE reads in MiXCR, keeping a single row per CDR3 protein. This sample has some 1,000,000 distinct CDR3 sequences, with about 25% found just once. The sample also formed part of further work on T cells of mothers and their children.

The sequenced material came from blood. These receptors were collected from a girl aged 2 to 9 in good health. CDR3s include the opening cysteine and the closing phenylalanine or tryptophan. The D gene is left open where the match is weak. The size entry is marked missing in some rows and otherwise reads once, few, many or a size class.

d_gene	abundance	j_gene	v_gene	CDR3aa	CDR3nt
TRBD2	.	TRBJ2-7	TRBV28	CASRKKRESPTGEQYF	TGTGCCAGCAGAAAAAAGCGGGAGTCCCCTACGGGAGAGCAGTACTTC
.	few	TRBJ2-7	TRBV28	CASSLTWDRSSYEQYF	TGTGCCAGCAGCTTGACGTGGGACCGTAGCTCCTACGAGCAGTACTTC
.	.	TRBJ1-2	TRBV7-8	CASSPEVLDGYTF	TGTGCCAGCAGCCCGGAGGTGCTAGATGGCTACACCTTC
TRBD2	few	TRBJ2-5	TRBV12-3/TRBV12-4	CASSETSETQCF	TGTGCCAGCAGTGAGACTAGCGAGACCCAGTGCTTC
.	few	TRBJ2-5	TRBV14	CASSQRPWETQYF	TGTGCCAGCAGCCAAAGGCCATGGGAGACCCAGTACTTC
.	.	TRBJ2-3	TRBV12-3/TRBV12-4	CASSLGRVAADAQYF	TGTGCCAGCAGTTTAGGTAGGGTGGCCGCAGATGCGCAGTATTTT
.	once	TRBJ2-1	TRBV5-5	CASSFGLHEQFF	TGTGCCAGCAGCTTCGGGTTGCATGAGCAGTTCTTC
TRBD2	.	TRBJ2-1	TRBV7-2	CASSLGRGGNFNEQFF	TGTGCCAGCAGCTTAGGACGGGGGGGAAATTTCAATGAGCAGTTCTTC
.	.	TRBJ2-3	TRBV29-1	CSVEVAVTSTDTQYF	TGCAGCGTTGAAGTAGCAGTCACCTCCACAGATACGCAGTATTTT
TRBD1	.	TRBJ2-7	TRBV28	CASSVTGGDYEQYF	TGTGCCAGCAGCGTTACAGGGGGCGATTACGAGCAGTACTTC
.	.	TRBJ2-4	TRBV28	CASSLRHIQYF	TGTGCCAGCAGTTTACGACACATTCAGTACTTC
.	many	TRBJ1-1	TRBV6-6	CASSLRSGTEAFF	TGTGCCAGCAGCCTAAGGTCAGGCACTGAAGCTTTCTTT
.	few	TRBJ2-7	TRBV27	CASSLFSGPGYEQYF	TGTGCCAGCAGTTTATTTAGCGGACCTGGATACGAGCAGTACTTC
.	few	TRBJ2-2	TRBV6-5	CASSYPGAKTGELFF	TGTGCCAGCAGTTACCCCGGGGCTAAAACCGGGGAGCTGTTTTTT
.	.	TRBJ2-1	TRBV4-3	CASSQLPAVLQFF	TGCGCCAGCAGCCAACTACCCGCGGTATTGCAGTTCTTC
.	few	TRBJ1-5	TRBV6-7	CASAFGSGYSNQPQHF	TGTGCCAGCGCGTTTGGATCGGGATATAGCAATCAGCCCCAGCATTTT
TRBD1	.	TRBJ1-2	TRBV2	CASSVDGTGRYTF	TGTGCCAGCAGTGTGGACGGGACAGGTCGCTACACCTTC
TRBD2	few	TRBJ2-6	TRBV12-3/TRBV12-4	CASTPSGGRSGANVLTF	TGTGCCAGCACCCCTAGCGGGGGGAGGTCTGGGGCCAACGTCCTGACTTTC
TRBD1	.	TRBJ2-7	TRBV15	CATSTNRGSSYEQYF	TGTGCCACCAGCACCAACAGGGGCAGCTCCTACGAGCAGTACTTC
TRBD1	.	TRBJ2-1	TRBV7-2	CASSFMDRGSNEQFF	TGTGCCAGCAGCTTCATGGACAGGGGGAGTAATGAGCAGTTCTTC
.	many	TRBJ2-1	TRBV6-1	CASNWYNEQFF	TGTGCCAGCAACTGGTACAATGAGCAGTTCTTC
TRBD2	.	TRBJ2-1	TRBV29-1	CSVIDPGSGVSSYNEQFF	TGCAGCGTTATAGACCCGGGTAGCGGGGTGAGCTCCTACAATGAGCAGTTCTTC
TRBD1	.	TRBJ1-2	TRBV20-1	CSALDAWTGVTYGYTF	TGCAGTGCTCTCGACGCTTGGACAGGGGTAACCTATGGCTACACCTTC
.	.	TRBJ2-1	TRBV9	CASSVGGRWDEQFF	TGTGCCAGCAGCGTAGGGGGGCGGTGGGATGAGCAGTTCTTC
.	.	TRBJ2-1	TRBV7-2	CASSLARSGYNEQFF	TGTGCCAGCAGCTTAGCGCGTAGCGGTTACAATGAGCAGTTCTTC
.	many	TRBJ2-3	TRBV28	CASSFWGGDTDTQYF	TGTGCCAGCAGTTTTTGGGGCGGGGACACAGATACGCAGTATTTT
.	.	TRBJ2-1	TRBV7-9	CASSLQVQDEQFF	TGTGCCAGCAGCTTACAGGTCCAGGATGAGCAGTTCTTC
.	.	TRBJ1-2	TRBV6-2/TRBV6-3	CASSYHTTQESANYGYTF	TGTGCCAGCAGTTACCATACAACCCAAGAGTCCGCTAACTATGGCTACACCTTC
.	.	TRBJ1-2	TRBV12-3/TRBV12-4	CASSSETGTIHGYTF	TGTGCCAGCAGCTCAGAGACCGGGACAATCCATGGCTACACCTTC
.	few	TRBJ2-1	TRBV12-3/TRBV12-4	CASSLTTNNEQFF	TGTGCCAGCAGTCTTACGACAAACAATGAGCAGTTCTTC
TRBD1	.	TRBJ2-7	TRBV12-3/TRBV12-4	CASSDRANIEREQYF	TGTGCCAGCAGCGACAGGGCGAACATTGAGCGCGAGCAGTACTTC
.	.	TRBJ2-5	TRBV11-1	CASSWTPETQYF	TGTGCCAGCAGCTGGACCCCGGAGACCCAGTACTTC
.	.	TRBJ1-1	TRBV7-2	CASSRGSPNTEAFF	TGTGCCAGCAGCCGAGGGTCCCCGAACACTGAAGCTTTCTTT
.	few	TRBJ2-1	TRBV5-1	CASSLVLATPTNNEQFF	TGCGCCAGCAGCTTGGTGTTGGCGACGCCCACCAACAATGAGCAGTTCTTC
.	.	TRBJ2-4	TRBV7-2	CASSPGLIPPTQYF	TGTGCCAGCAGCCCCGGACTTATACCCCCCACTCAGTACTTC
.	few	TRBJ1-4	TRBV12-5	CASGLDGNEKLFF	TGTGCTAGTGGTTTGGACGGAAATGAAAAACTGTTTTTT
TRBD2	.	TRBJ2-7	TRBV19	CASSDAGGPSEQYF	TGTGCCAGTAGTGACGCGGGAGGGCCGTCCGAGCAGTACTTC
.	.	TRBJ1-4	TRBV20-1	CSVQGFEEKLFF	TGCAGTGTTCAGGGTTTCGAAGAAAAACTGTTTTTT
TRBD2	.	TRBJ2-2	TRBV7-2	CASSLGSGRAAGELFF	TGTGCCAGCAGCTTAGGTAGCGGGAGGGCCGCCGGGGAGCTGTTTTTT
TRBD2	.	TRBJ2-1	TRBV9	CASSGNSGRYNEQFF	TGTGCCAGCAGCGGTAATAGCGGGAGGTACAATGAGCAGTTCTTC
TRBD1	.	TRBJ1-4	TRBV4-2	CASSKGDSQDEKLFF	TGTGCCAGCAGCAAAGGGGACAGCCAAGATGAAAAACTGTTTTTT
.	.	TRBJ2-5	TRBV29-1	CSVESGLLKETQYF	TGCAGCGTCGAATCCGGGTTGCTGAAAGAGACCCAGTACTTC
.	.	TRBJ2-7	TRBV29-1	CSVAKGDEQYF	TGCAGCGTTGCAAAAGGGGACGAGCAGTACTTC
.	many	TRBJ2-7	TRBV28	CASSLVSGYEQYF	TGTGCCAGCAGTTTGGTCTCGGGCTACGAGCAGTACTTC
TRBD2	.	TRBJ2-1	TRBV2	CAIRTSGYNEQFF	TGTGCCATCCGGACTAGCGGTTACAATGAGCAGTTCTTC
.	.	TRBJ1-2	TRBV20-1	CSASHANYGYTF	TGCAGTGCTAGCCACGCTAACTATGGCTACACCTTC
.	.	TRBJ2-5	TRBV2	CASSSEGQETQYF	TGTGCCAGTTCCTCTGAGGGGCAAGAGACCCAGTACTTC
.	.	TRBJ1-1	TRBV25-1	CASSDSAPVKAFF	TGTGCCAGCAGTGATTCTGCCCCCGTTAAAGCTTTCTTT
TRBD1	many	TRBJ2-1	TRBV4-3	CASSLGTGRYEQFF	TGCGCCAGCAGCCTAGGGACAGGGCGGTATGAGCAGTTCTTC
.	.	TRBJ1-2	TRBV6-2/TRBV6-3	CASSYEAVNGYTF	TGTGCCAGCAGTTACGAGGCCGTCAATGGCTACACCTTC
.	few	TRBJ2-1	TRBV5-1	CASRVGTANNEQFF	TGCGCCAGCAGGGTGGGGACGGCTAACAATGAGCAGTTCTTC
.	.	TRBJ2-3	TRBV12-3/TRBV12-4	CASSFSAADTQYF	TGTGCCAGCAGTTTTAGCGCGGCAGATACGCAGTATTTT
.	many	TRBJ2-7	TRBV25-1	CASSEWSAYEQYF	TGTGCCAGCAGTGAATGGTCAGCCTACGAGCAGTACTTC
TRBD2	many	TRBJ2-1	TRBV25-1	CASSDYRWGGDSSYNEQFF	TGTGCCAGCAGTGATTATAGGTGGGGGGGGGATAGTTCCTACAATGAGCAGTTCTTC
.	once	TRBJ2-5	TRBV20-1	CSAAGIGLATSQYF	TGCAGTGCTGCAGGGATCGGCCTAGCTACTAGCCAGTACTTC
.	few	TRBJ1-6	TRBV27	CASSPLEGYNSPLHF	TGTGCCAGCAGTCCCCTAGAGGGGTATAATTCACCCCTCCACTTT
TRBD2	.	TRBJ2-5	TRBV15	CATSRRSMREGETQYF	TGTGCCACCAGCAGAAGGAGTATGCGGGAGGGAGAGACCCAGTACTTC